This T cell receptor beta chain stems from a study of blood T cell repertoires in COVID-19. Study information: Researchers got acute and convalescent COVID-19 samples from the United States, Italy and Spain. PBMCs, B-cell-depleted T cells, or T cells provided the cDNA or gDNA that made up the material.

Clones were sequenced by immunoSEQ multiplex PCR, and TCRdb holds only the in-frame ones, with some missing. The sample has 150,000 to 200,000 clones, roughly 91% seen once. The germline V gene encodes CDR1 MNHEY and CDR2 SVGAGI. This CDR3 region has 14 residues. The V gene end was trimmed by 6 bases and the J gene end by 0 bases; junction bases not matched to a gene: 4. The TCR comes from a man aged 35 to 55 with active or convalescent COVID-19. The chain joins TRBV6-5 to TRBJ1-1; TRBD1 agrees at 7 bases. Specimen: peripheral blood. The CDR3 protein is CASSRDSMNTEAFF. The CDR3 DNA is TGTGCCAGCAGCCGGGACAGCATGAACACTGAAGCTTTCTTT.